These 26 T cell receptor beta chains were all obtained from the same sample, sequenced in a study of blood T cell repertoires in COVID-19. Here immunoSEQ multiplex PCR was the method, and the copy in TCRdb shows in-frame clones only, minus some. The sample consists of about 68,000 clones, about three quarters of them appearing once. Sequencing used peripheral blood. The origin of the receptors is a human donor in a cohort sampled during active COVID-19.

This sequence joins TRBV25-1 and TRBJ1-1; 9 nucleotides agree with TRBD1. Germline V CDR1 and CDR2: MGHDK, SYGVNS. The CDR3 extends over 14 amino acids. The V segment lost 6 bases and the J segment 7 bases; nucleotides outside the gene matches: 9. The CDR3 loop reads CASRQTDRGGEAFF. The CDR3 DNA is TGTGCCAGCAGACAGACGGACAGGGGAGGTGAAGCTTTCTTT.

This clone was observed a few times. The chain joins TRBV19 to TRBJ1-1; D perhaps matches TRBD1 (5 bases). CDR1 and CDR2 (germline): LNHDA, SQIVND (reference sequence). V was trimmed by 5 bases and J by 8 bases, leaving 21 bases between them. The CDR3 sequence is 15 residues long. The CDR3: CASSSYPRTPSEAFF. CDR3 DNA: TGTGCCAGTAGTTCGTATCCAAGGACACCTTCCGAAGCTTTCTTT. The full variable domain, its missing parts supplied by reference TRBV19 and TRBJ1-1, is DGGITQSPKYLFRKEGQNVTLSCEQNLNHDAMYWYRQDPGQGLRLIYYSQIVNDFQKGDIAEGYSVSREKKESFPLTVTSAQKNPTAFYLCASSSYPRTPSEAFFGQGTRLTVV.

The V call is TRBV9, the J call TRBJ1-6, with no clear D. V was cut by 3 bases and J by 5 bases, with 3 bases left in between. Germline V CDR1 and CDR2: SGDLS, YYNGEE. The CDR3 covers 12 residues. CDR3 DNA sequence: TGTGCCAGCAGCGCCGATAATTCACCCCTCCACTTT. Translating gives CASSADNSPLHF.

This chain joins TRBV7-2 and TRBJ2-5; 12 bases map to TRBD2. This CDR3 contains 17 residues. Germline CDR1 and CDR2: SGHTA and FQGNSA. Unmatched junction bases numbered 10, after V lost 4 bases and J lost 4 bases. CDR3 nucleotide sequence: TGTGCCAGCAGCTCCCGACTAGCGGGAGCGGGCGGAGAGACCCAGTACTTC. The encoded protein is CASSSRLAGAGGETQYF. The variable domain in full, with the rest retrieved from reference TRBV7-2 and TRBJ2-5, is GAGVSQSPSNKVTEKGKDVELRCDPISGHTALYWYRQSLGQGLEFLIYFQGNSAPDKSGLPSDRFSAERTGGSVSTLTIQRTQQEDSAVYLCASSSRLAGAGGETQYFGPGTRLLVL.

The chain links TRBV18 to TRBJ2-1; TRBD1 aligns across 11 bases. The CDR3 runs 15 residues. J was trimmed by 7 bases and V by 3 bases; bases with no gene match: 5. CDR1 KGHSH and CDR2 LQKENI come from the germline V gene. The CDR3: CASSPRTGGVNEQFF. The CDR3 DNA follows: TGTGCCAGCTCACCCCGGACAGGGGGCGTTAATGAGCAGTTCTTC.

The V call is TRBV3-1 (or the pseudogene TRBV3-2), the J call TRBJ2-3; possible D gene TRBD1, 5 bases. Germline CDR1 LGHDT, CDR2 YNNKEL (reference sequence). This CDR3 spans 16 amino acids. Trimming removed 1 base at V and 0 bases at J, with 11 bases between. CDR3 sequence reads: CASSQVSYRSTDTQYF. As DNA, the CDR3 is TGTGCCAGCAGCCAAGTTTCGTACAGGAGCACAGATACGCAGTATTTT.

CDR3 amino acids: CSVDGTSGLGQYF. CDR3 in DNA: TGCAGCGTTGACGGGACTAGTGGGTTGGGGCAGTATTTT. J is TRBJ2-3 and V is TRBV29-1, with 8 bases lining up with TRBD2. J lost 11 bases, V lost 3 bases, and 10 bases had no gene match. The CDR3 extends over 13 amino acids. The germline CDR1 and CDR2 sequences are SQVTM and ANQGSEA.

The chain links TRBV30 to TRBJ2-3, with 9 bases identical to TRBD1. Germline CDR1 and CDR2: GTSNPN and SVGIG (reference sequence). The CDR3 spans 16 residues. The junction had 7 bases not matched to a gene; V was cut back by 0 bases and J by 3 bases. DNA of the CDR3: TGTGCCTGGAGTGTAGGGGGGACAGGGTGGACAGATACGCAGTATTTT. It codes for CAWSVGGTGWTDTQYF.

The chain joins TRBV7-2 to TRBJ2-5, with 7 positions matching TRBD2. Germline CDR1 reads SGHTA; CDR2 reads FQGNSA. The trim removed 1 base at V and 1 base at J, leaving 9 bases unmatched. The CDR3 runs to 17 residues. The CDR3 nucleotides are TGTGCCAGCAGCTTAGGGGCATGGGCTAGCGGCCAAGAGACCCAGTACTTC. Translated, it gives CASSLGAWASGQETQYF.

The chain has TRBV20-1 and TRBJ1-2; D might be TRBD1 (5 bases). Trimming removed 5 bases at V and 8 bases at J, with 9 bases between. In germline, CDR1 is DFQATT, CDR2 SNEGSKA (reference sequence). The CDR3 loop spans 10 amino acids. The CDR3 protein is CSAAHRGYTF. CDR3 DNA sequence: TGCAGTGCTGCACACAGGGGCTACACCTTC.

This clone was seen once. The gene calls are TRBV5-1 and TRBJ2-3; 8 bases align to TRBD2. Germline CDR1 and CDR2: SGHRS and YFSETQ. The CDR3 is 15 amino acids. V shed 5 bases and J 2 bases; nucleotides not matched to a gene: 7. Here the CDR3 reads CASSSGTRPTDTQYF. The CDR3 nucleotides are TGCGCCAGCAGTTCCGGGACTAGACCCACAGATACGCAGTATTTT.

The genes are TRBV30 and TRBJ1-4, with TRBD1 as a possible D gene (6 bases). Per the germline V gene, CDR1 is GTSNPN and CDR2 is SVGIG (reference sequence). This CDR3 has 12 residues. For the CDR3, the DNA is TGTGCTCACGGACAGAATAATGAAAAACTGTTTTTT. Encoded protein: CAHGQNNEKLFF. Based on the CDR3 plus reference TRBV30 and TRBJ1-4, the full variable domain is SQTIHQWPATLVQPVGSPLSLECTVEGTSNPNLYWYRQAAGRGLQLLFYSVGIGQISSEVPQNLSASRPQDRQFILSSKKLLLSDSGFYLCAHGQNNEKLFFGSGTQLSVL.

The rearrangement joins TRBV11-2 to TRBJ2-5; D perhaps matches TRBD1 (5 bases). The CDR3 extends over 14 amino acids. Per the germline V gene, CDR1 is SGHAT and CDR2 is FQNNGV. Trimming left V 5 bases short and J 3 bases short, with 13 bases between. In DNA, the CDR3 is TGTGCCAGCAGCCCCCAGGGCGTGGAAGAGACCCAGTACTTC. Protein product: CASSPQGVEETQYF.

This chain uses TRBV10-3 with TRBJ2-5; TRBD2 aligns across 8 bases. This CDR3 has 15 residues. Germline V gives CDR1 ENHRY, CDR2 SYGVKD. V trimming: 11 bases; J trimming: 4 bases; junction bases outside the gene matches: 15. The CDR3 loop is CAVMGGVAGLETQYF. The CDR3 DNA follows: TGTGCCGTCATGGGGGGAGTAGCGGGACTAGAGACCCAGTACTTC.

The genes are TRBV19 and TRBJ2-1; 10 bases are shared with TRBD1. After removal of 6 bases from V and 7 bases from J, the junction contained 9 bases not matched to a gene. Per the germline V gene, CDR1 is LNHDA and CDR2 is SQIVND (reference sequence). The CDR3 covers 15 residues. The CDR3 coding sequence is TGTGCCAGTAGCAAGCCGGGACAGGGGACAAATGAGCAGTTCTTC. Translated: CASSKPGQGTNEQFF.

V gene TRBV7-8 combines with J gene TRBJ1-2; 7 nucleotides agree with TRBD1. This CDR3 has 14 amino acids. CDR1 SGHVS and CDR2 FQNEAQ come from the germline V gene. Losses at the gene ends were 1 base for V and 13 bases for J; bases not matched to a gene: 12. CDR3 nucleotides: TGTGCCAGCAGCTTAGACAGGGGAGGCATGTCTTGCACCTTC. Protein: CASSLDRGGMSCTF.

J is TRBJ2-5 and V is TRBV19; 10 bases are shared with TRBD1. The trim removed 9 bases at V and 4 bases at J, leaving 8 bases unmatched. The CDR3 contains 14 residues. Germline CDR1 and CDR2: LNHDA and SQIVND (reference sequence). The CDR3 region is CASTGTGVRETQYF. CDR3 sequence (DNA): TGTGCCAGCACGGGGACAGGGGTCCGAGAGACCCAGTACTTC.

The chain combines TRBV10-3 with TRBJ2-1, with 8 bases aligning to TRBD2. In germline, CDR1 is ENHRY, CDR2 SYGVKD. This CDR3 spans 17 amino acids. Trimming took 6 bases from V and 5 from J; bases not matched to a gene: 15. Here the CDR3 reads CAISQRAGAGVDNEQFF. DNA of the CDR3: TGTGCCATCAGCCAGAGAGCGGGAGCAGGTGTCGACAATGAGCAGTTCTTC.

CDR3 residues: CASSRNRVSGSGANVLTF. The CDR3 DNA is TGTGCCAGTAGTAGAAACAGGGTGTCGGGCTCTGGGGCCAACGTCCTGACTTTC. The V call is TRBV19, the J call TRBJ2-6; tentatively, D is TRBD1 (6 bases). The CDR3 loop spans 18 amino acids. Germline V gives CDR1 LNHDA, CDR2 SQIVND (reference sequence). V lost 4 bases to trimming and J lost 0 bases, with 16 bases between them. The complete variable domain, with remaining parts taken from reference TRBV19 and TRBJ2-6, reads DGGITQSPKYLFRKEGQNVTLSCEQNLNHDAMYWYRQDPGQGLRLIYYSQIVNDFQKGDIAEGYSVSREKKESFPLTVTSAQKNPTAFYLCASSRNRVSGSGANVLTFGAGSRLTVL.

The J gene is TRBJ1-5, the V gene TRBV7-2, with 11 bases fitting TRBD1. The CDR3 has 17 residues. The J segment lost 7 bases and the V segment lost 1 base, leaving 9 bases of the junction unmatched. Germline V gene lookup returns CDR1 SGHTA and CDR2 FQGNSA. CDR3 sequence (DNA): TGTGCCAGCAGCTTAGTGCGGACAGGGGGCGTTGGGCAGCCCCAGCATTTT. Its protein is CASSLVRTGGVGQPQHF.

The chain couples TRBV28 to TRBJ1-1; D gene unclear. V was pared by 6 bases and J by 6 bases, with 11 bases between. The CDR3 is made up of 12 amino acids. Germline V gives CDR1 MDHEN, CDR2 SYDVKM. The CDR3 spells CASRPSVAEAFF. As DNA, the CDR3 is TGTGCCAGCAGGCCCTCGGTCGCTGAAGCTTTCTTT. The full variable domain, rest sourced from reference TRBV28 and TRBJ1-1, is DVKVTQSSRYLVKRTGEKVFLECVQDMDHENMFWYRQDPGLGLRLIYFSYDVKMKEKGDIPEGYSVSREKKERFSLILESASTNQTSMYLCASRPSVAEAFFGQGTRLTVV.

The chain employs TRBV2 and TRBJ1-4, with 7 bases identical to TRBD1. Germline V gives CDR1 SNHLY, CDR2 FYNNEI. Unmatched junction bases numbered 2, after V lost 8 bases and J lost 2 bases. This CDR3 region has 13 residues. This CDR3 reads CASADRTNEKLFF. CDR3 sequence (DNA): TGTGCCAGCGCGGACAGGACTAATGAAAAACTGTTTTTT. The whole variable domain, remainder taken from reference TRBV2 and TRBJ1-4, is EPEVTQTPSHQVTQMGQEVILRCVPISNHLYFYWYRQILGQKVEFLVSFYNNEISEKSEIFDDQFSVERPDGSNFTLKIRSTKLEDSAMYFCASADRTNEKLFFGSGTQLSVL.

This clone was seen once. The chain is built from TRBV19 and TRBJ1-1, with TRBD1 matching over 11 bases. Germline V CDR1 and CDR2: LNHDA, SQIVND (reference sequence). CDR3 size: 16 residues. Germline trimming cut 9 bases from V and 3 bases from J; bases unmatched to any gene: 12. The DNA of the CDR3 is TGTGCCAGCAACATACCACCGGGACAGGGGGACACTGAAGCTTTCTTT. Its protein product is CASNIPPGQGDTEAFF.

The CDR3 region is CASSIGFGRGETQYF. For the CDR3, the DNA is TGTGCCAGTAGTATAGGGTTTGGGCGGGGAGAGACCCAGTACTTC. The chain is built from TRBV19 and TRBJ2-5; maybe TRBD2 (6 bases). V dropped 1 base and J dropped 4 bases, with 13 bases sitting between them. Germline CDR1 reads LNHDA; CDR2 reads SQIVND (reference sequence). This CDR3 is built from 15 residues.

This clone was recorded once. The chain recombines TRBV28 with TRBJ1-2; no clear D. Trimming stripped 2 bases from V and 1 base from J, with 5 bases between. Looked up from germline, CDR1 is MDHEN and CDR2 is SYDVKM. This CDR3 is built from 13 residues. Written as DNA, the CDR3 is TGTGCCAGCAGTTTAGAGTATAACTATGGCTACACCTTC. This gives the protein CASSLEYNYGYTF.

This clone was counted a few times. This chain connects TRBV27 to TRBJ1-6; D gene unclear. V lost 1 base to trimming and J lost 8 bases, with 9 bases between them. This CDR3 spans 14 amino acids. CDR1 is MNHEY and CDR2 is SMNVEV in the germline V gene (reference sequence). This CDR3 is CASSLWSEDSPLHF. The DNA for the CDR3 is TGTGCCAGCAGTTTATGGAGCGAGGATTCACCCCTCCACTTT.